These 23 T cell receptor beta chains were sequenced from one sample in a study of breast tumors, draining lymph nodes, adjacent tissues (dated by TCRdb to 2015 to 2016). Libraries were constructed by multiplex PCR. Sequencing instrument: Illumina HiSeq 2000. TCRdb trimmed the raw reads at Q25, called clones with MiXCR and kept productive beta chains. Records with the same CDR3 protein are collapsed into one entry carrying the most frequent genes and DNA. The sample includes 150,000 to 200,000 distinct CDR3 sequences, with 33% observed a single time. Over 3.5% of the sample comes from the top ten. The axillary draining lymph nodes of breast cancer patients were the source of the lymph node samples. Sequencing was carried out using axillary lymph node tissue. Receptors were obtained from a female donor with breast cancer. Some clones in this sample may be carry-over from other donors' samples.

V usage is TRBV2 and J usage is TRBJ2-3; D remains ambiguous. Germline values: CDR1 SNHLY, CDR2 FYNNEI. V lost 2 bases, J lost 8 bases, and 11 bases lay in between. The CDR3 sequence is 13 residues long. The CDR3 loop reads CASSEPFQVTQYF. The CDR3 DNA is TGTGCCAGCAGTGAACCGTTTCAGGTTACGCAGTATTTT.

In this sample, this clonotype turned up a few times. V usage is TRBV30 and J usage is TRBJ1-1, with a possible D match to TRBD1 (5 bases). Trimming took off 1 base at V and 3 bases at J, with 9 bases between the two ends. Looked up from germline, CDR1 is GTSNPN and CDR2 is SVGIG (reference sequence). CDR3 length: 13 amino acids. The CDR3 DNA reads TGTGCCTGGAGTGAGGGGACCCACACTGAAGCTTTCTTT. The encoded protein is CAWSEGTHTEAFF. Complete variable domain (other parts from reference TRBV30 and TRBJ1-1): SQTIHQWPATLVQPVGSPLSLECTVEGTSNPNLYWYRQAAGRGLQLLFYSVGIGQISSEVPQNLSASRPQDRQFILSSKKLLLSDSGFYLCAWSEGTHTEAFFGQGTRLTVV.

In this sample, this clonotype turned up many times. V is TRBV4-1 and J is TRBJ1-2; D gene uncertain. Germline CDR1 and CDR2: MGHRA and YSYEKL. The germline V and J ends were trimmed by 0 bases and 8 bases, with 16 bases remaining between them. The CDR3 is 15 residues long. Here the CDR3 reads CASSQETTLLAGYTF. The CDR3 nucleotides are TGCGCCAGCAGCCAAGAAACCACTCTATTGGCGGGCTACACCTTC.

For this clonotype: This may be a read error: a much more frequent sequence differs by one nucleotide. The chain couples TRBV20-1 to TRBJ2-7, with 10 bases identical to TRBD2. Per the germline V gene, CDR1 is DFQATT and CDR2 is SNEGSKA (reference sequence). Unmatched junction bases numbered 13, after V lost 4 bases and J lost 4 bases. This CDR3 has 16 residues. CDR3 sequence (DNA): TGCAGTGCTAATAAACGGCTAGCGGGGGCCCTATACGAGCAGTACTTC. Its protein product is CSANKRLAGALYEQYF.

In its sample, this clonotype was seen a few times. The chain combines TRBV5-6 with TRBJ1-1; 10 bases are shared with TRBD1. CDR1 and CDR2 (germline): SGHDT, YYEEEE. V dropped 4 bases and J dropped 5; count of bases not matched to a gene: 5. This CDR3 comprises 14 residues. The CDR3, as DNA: TGTGCCAGCAGCCCTGACAGGGGGCTTACTGAAGCTTTCTTT. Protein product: CASSPDRGLTEAFF.

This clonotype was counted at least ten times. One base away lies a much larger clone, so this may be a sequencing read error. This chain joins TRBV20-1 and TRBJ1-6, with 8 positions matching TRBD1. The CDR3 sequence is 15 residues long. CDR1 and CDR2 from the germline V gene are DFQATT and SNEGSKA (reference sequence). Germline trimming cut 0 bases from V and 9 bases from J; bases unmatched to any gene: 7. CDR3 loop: CSAREGTGDTSPLHF. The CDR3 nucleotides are TGCAGTGCTAGAGAGGGGACAGGTGATACTTCACCCCTCCACTTT.

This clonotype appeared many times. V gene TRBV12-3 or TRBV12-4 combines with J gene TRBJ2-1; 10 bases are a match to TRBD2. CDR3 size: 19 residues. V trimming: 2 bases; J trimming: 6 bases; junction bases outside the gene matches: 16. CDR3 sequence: CASSLLAGAFGTRGNEQFF. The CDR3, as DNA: TGTGCCAGCAGTTTACTAGCGGGAGCTTTCGGGACGCGGGGCAATGAGCAGTTCTTC.

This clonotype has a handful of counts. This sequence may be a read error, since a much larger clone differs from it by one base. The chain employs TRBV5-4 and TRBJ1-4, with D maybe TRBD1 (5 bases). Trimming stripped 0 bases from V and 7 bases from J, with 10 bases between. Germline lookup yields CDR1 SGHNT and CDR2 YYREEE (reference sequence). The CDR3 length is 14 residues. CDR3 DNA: TGTGCCAGCAGCTTGGAGGGGTCAGGTGAAAAACTGTTTTTT. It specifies CASSLEGSGEKLFF.

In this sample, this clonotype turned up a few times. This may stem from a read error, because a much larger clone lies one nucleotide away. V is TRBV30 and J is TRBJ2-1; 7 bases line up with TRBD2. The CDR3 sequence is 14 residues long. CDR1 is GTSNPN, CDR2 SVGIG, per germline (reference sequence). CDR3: CAWKTSRSYNEQLF. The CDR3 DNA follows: TGTGCCTGGAAGACTAGCCGTAGCTACAATGAGCAGCTCTTC. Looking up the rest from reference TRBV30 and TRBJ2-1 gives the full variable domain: SQTIHQWPATLVQPVGSPLSLECTVEGTSNPNLYWYRQAAGRGLQLLFYSVGIGQISSEVPQNLSASRPQDRQFILSSKKLLLSDSGFYLCAWKTSRSYNEQLFGPGTRLTVL.

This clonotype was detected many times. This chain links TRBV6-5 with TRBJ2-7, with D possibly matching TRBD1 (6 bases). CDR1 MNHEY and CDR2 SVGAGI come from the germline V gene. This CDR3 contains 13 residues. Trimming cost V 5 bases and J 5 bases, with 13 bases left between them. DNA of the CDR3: TGTGCCAGCAGTGAACAGGGTTTCGACGAGCAGTACTTC. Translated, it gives CASSEQGFDEQYF.

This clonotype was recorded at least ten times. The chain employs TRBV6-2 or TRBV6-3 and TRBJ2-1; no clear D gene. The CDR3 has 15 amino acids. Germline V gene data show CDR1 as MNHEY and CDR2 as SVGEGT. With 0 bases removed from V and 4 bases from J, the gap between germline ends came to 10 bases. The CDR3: CASSYSGSKYNEQFF. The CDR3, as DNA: TGTGCCAGCAGTTACTCCGGATCCAAGTACAATGAGCAGTTCTTC.

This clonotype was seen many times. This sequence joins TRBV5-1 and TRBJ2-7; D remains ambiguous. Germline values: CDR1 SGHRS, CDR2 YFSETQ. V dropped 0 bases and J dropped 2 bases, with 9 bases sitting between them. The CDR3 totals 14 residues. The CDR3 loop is CASSLVGRTYEQYF. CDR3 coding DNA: TGCGCCAGCAGCTTGGTTGGCAGAACCTACGAGCAGTACTTC.

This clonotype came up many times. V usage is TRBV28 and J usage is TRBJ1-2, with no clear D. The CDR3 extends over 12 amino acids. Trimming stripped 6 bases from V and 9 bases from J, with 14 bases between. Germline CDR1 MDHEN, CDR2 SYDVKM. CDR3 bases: TGTGCCAGCAGCTTACCCCCTGCCAGCTACACCTTC. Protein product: CASSLPPASYTF.

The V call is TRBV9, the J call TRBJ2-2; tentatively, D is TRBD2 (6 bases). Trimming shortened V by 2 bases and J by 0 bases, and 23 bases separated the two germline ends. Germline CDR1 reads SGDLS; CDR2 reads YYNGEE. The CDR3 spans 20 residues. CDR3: CASSVDLGTPRRANTGELFF. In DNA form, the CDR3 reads TGTGCCAGCAGCGTTGATCTAGGTACGCCGCGGAGGGCGAACACCGGGGAGCTGTTTTTT.

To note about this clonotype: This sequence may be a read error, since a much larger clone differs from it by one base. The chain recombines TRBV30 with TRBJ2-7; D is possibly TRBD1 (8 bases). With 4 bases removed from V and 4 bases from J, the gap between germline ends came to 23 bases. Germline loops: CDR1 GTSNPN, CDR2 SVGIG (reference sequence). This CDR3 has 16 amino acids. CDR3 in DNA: TGTGCCTGGACTCCCCCGCGGGGGACAGGAGATTACGAGCAGTACTTC. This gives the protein CAWTPPRGTGDYEQYF.

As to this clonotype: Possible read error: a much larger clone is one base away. The CDR3 protein is CATSRDRSLDTEAFF. The CDR3 bases are TGTGCCACCAGCAGAGATAGGTCTTTGGACACTGAAGCTTTCTTT. This chain connects TRBV15 to TRBJ1-1; D remains unclear. The V and J ends lost 0 bases and 3 bases respectively, with 11 bases between them. The CDR3 spans 15 residues. Germline assignment: CDR1 LNHNV and CDR2 YYDKDF (reference sequence).

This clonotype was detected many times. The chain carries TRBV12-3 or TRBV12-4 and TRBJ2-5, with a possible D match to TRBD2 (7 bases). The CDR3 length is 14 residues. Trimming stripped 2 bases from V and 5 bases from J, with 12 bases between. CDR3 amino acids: CASSLSGGRETQYF. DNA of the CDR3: TGTGCCAGCAGTTTATCGGGGGGCCGGGAGACCCAGTACTTC.

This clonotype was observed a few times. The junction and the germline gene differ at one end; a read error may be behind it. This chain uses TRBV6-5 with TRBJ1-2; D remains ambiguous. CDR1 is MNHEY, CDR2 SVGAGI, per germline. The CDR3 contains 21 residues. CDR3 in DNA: TGTGCCATCAGTGTCCCTTTTAGAGTGGCTATATTCTTATGTGCTAACTATGGCTACACCTTC. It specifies CAISVPFRVAIFLCANYGYTF.

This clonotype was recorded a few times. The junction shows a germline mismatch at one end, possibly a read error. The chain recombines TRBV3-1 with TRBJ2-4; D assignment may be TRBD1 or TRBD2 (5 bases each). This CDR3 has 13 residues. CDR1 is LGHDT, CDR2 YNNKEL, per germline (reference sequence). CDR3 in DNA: TGTGCCAGCAGCCACTCCCAGATGGGACGTGTATTCTTC. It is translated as CASSHSQMGRVFF.

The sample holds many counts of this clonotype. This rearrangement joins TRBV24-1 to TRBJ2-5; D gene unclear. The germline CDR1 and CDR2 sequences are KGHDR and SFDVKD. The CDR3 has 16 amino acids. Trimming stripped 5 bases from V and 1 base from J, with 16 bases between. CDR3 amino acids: CATSGQRRPSQETQYF. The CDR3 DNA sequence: TGTGCCACCAGTGGTCAGCGACGTCCATCCCAAGAGACCCAGTACTTC.

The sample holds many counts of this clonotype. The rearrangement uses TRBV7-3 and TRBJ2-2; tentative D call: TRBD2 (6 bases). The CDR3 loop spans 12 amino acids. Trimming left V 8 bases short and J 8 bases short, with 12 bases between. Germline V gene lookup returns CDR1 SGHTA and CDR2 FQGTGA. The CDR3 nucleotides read TGTGCCAGCGGGGGGATCGAGGGGGAGCTGTTTTTT. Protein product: CASGGIEGELFF.

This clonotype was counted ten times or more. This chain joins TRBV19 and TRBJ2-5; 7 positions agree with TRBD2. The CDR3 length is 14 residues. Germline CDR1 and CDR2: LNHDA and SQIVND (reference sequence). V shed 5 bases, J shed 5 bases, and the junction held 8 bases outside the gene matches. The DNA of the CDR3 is TGTGCCAGTAGTGTGACGCGGGGGAGGGAGACCCAGTACTTC. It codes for CASSVTRGRETQYF.

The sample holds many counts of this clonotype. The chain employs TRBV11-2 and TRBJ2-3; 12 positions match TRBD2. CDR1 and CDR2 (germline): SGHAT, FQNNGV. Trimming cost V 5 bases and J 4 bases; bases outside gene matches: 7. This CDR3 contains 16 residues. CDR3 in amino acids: CASSKLAGGSPDTQYF. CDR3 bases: TGTGCCAGCAGCAAACTAGCGGGGGGAAGCCCAGATACGCAGTATTTT.